This is a list of T cell receptor beta chains from one sample in a study of shared clonotypes between healthy human individuals. The data were produced by immunoSEQ multiplex PCR, yet TCRdb's version contains in-frame clones alone and is incomplete. This repertoire shows about 1.5 million clones, roughly 98% found once; its top ten account for approximately 0.44%. The source material was naive CD4+ T cells sorted from blood. The receptors were gathered from a man aged 30 to 45 in good health. Both conserved end residues are part of each CDR3. A D gene is named only where the DNA matches it firmly. The size of a clone is reported for some rows only, either as once, few or many, or as a class for expanded clones.

D,size,V,J,DNA,CDR3
TRBD1,.,TRBV28,TRBJ1-1,TGTGCCAGCAGCGGGACAGGGAAGATGGCTTTCTTT,CASSGTGKMAFF
.,.,TRBV6-4,TRBJ1-5,TGTGCCAGCAGTGTAGACAGAAATCAGCCCCAGCATTTT,CASSVDRNQPQHF
.,.,TRBV5-1,TRBJ1-3,TGCGCCAGCAGCTTGGGGGCCGGCTCTGGAAACACCATATATTTT,CASSLGAGSGNTIYF
.,.,TRBV19,TRBJ2-7,TGTGCCAGTAGTAAAGACGTAGGGTCCTACGAGCAGTACTTC,CASSKDVGSYEQYF
TRBD1,once,TRBV7-2,TRBJ1-1,TGTGCCAGCAGCCCGCGTGGAGGGGGCTCTGAAGCTTTCTTT,CASSPRGGGSEAFF
.,.,TRBV5-4,TRBJ2-3,TGTGCCAGCACCCAGGGGGGTTACGGGTTTACAGATACGCAGTATTTT,CASTQGGYGFTDTQYF
.,.,TRBV5-8,TRBJ1-2,TGTGCCAGCAGCTTGTTAAACGACGCGCGGGGCTACACCTTC,CASSLLNDARGYTF
.,.,TRBV5-8,TRBJ1-5,TGTGCCAGCAGCTTGCAATATCAGCCCCAGCATTTT,CASSLQYQPQHF
.,.,TRBV9,TRBJ2-5,TGTGCCAGCAGCGTACAGGTACAAGAGACCCAGTACTTC,CASSVQVQETQYF
TRBD1,.,TRBV7-9,TRBJ2-5,TGTGCCAGCAGCTTTACAGGGGCGGAGACCCAGTACTTC,CASSFTGAETQYF
TRBD2,.,TRBV4-1,TRBJ2-7,TGCGCCAGCAGCCAAGGGCTAGCGGTCACCTACGAGCAGTACTTC,CASSQGLAVTYEQYF
TRBD2,.,TRBV7-6,TRBJ2-1,TGTGCCAGCACCCCCGGGGTGGGACTAGGGTTAAATGAGCAGTTCTTC,CASTPGVGLGLNEQFF
TRBD1,once,TRBV19,TRBJ2-5,TGTGCCAGTAGTCACACCCAGGGGGCTATCCAAGAGACCCAGTACTTC,CASSHTQGAIQETQYF
.,once,TRBV5-1,TRBJ2-5,TGCGCCAGCAGCTTGGGGGCCGGGACGCAAGAGACCCAGTACTTC,CASSLGAGTQETQYF
.,once,TRBV2,TRBJ2-1,TGTGCCAGCACGACCCGGCGGACACCCCACAATGAGCAGTTCTTC,CASTTRRTPHNEQFF
TRBD1,.,TRBV11-2,TRBJ1-2,TGTGCCAGCAGTCTACAGGGGCACTATGGCTACACCTTC,CASSLQGHYGYTF
.,few,TRBV7-2,TRBJ2-3,TGTGCCAGCAGCTTAAGCACAGATACGCAGTATTTT,CASSLSTDTQYF
.,.,TRBV7-3,TRBJ2-3,TGTGCCAGCAGCTTAAGCGGGGTCGTGGGCACAGATACGCAGTATTTT,CASSLSGVVGTDTQYF
.,.,TRBV5-1,TRBJ2-3,TGCGCCAGCAGCTTGCTGGGCATGGGGACAGATACGCAGTATTTT,CASSLLGMGTDTQYF
TRBD2,.,TRBV28,TRBJ2-7,TGTGCCAGCAGTACCCGGGATAGCGGGTACTACGAGCAGTACTTC,CASSTRDSGYYEQYF
TRBD2,.,TRBV28,TRBJ2-2,TGTGCCAGCAGTTTTTGGTTAGCGGGAGTAGACACCGGGGAGCTGTTTTTT,CASSFWLAGVDTGELFF
.,.,TRBV5-5,TRBJ2-7,TGTGCCAGCAGTCTCGACCTATACGAGCAGTACTTC,CASSLDLYEQYF
.,once,TRBV5-1,TRBJ2-5,TGCGCCAGCAGCCGGACTGCTCAAGAGACCCAGTACTTC,CASSRTAQETQYF
TRBD2,.,TRBV9,TRBJ2-7,TGTGCCAGCAGCGGAAGCGGGAGCTCCTACGAGCAGTACTTC,CASSGSGSSYEQYF
.,.,TRBV7-6,TRBJ2-7,TGTGCCAGCAGCTTAGTAGGGGCGTACGAGCAGTACTTC,CASSLVGAYEQYF
TRBD2,.,TRBV5-1,TRBJ2-1,TGCGCCAGCACCCGGGACTATGAGTACAATGAGCAGTTCTTC,CASTRDYEYNEQFF
.,.,TRBV5-6,TRBJ1-1,TGTGCCACGCGGGAGGGCTCGAACACTGAAGCTTTCTTT,CATREGSNTEAFF
TRBD2,.,TRBV5-1,TRBJ2-1,TGCGCCAGCAGCGCGGGACTAGCGGGAAACAATGAGCAGTTCTTC,CASSAGLAGNNEQFF
.,.,TRBV10-3,TRBJ2-7,TGTGCCATCAGTGGAGGCTACGAGCAGTACTTC,CAISGGYEQYF
.,.,TRBV7-2,TRBJ2-3,TGTGCCAGCAGCGAGGACTCCACAGATACGCAGTATTTT,CASSEDSTDTQYF
.,.,TRBV6-5,TRBJ2-1,TGTGCCAGCAAATCAGGACTAGGACAGGGTGAGCAGTTCTTC,CASKSGLGQGEQFF
.,once,TRBV6-1,TRBJ2-7,TGTGCCAGCAGTGAACTAAGCGGTCGACCCCGCGCCTACGAGCAGTACTTC,CASSELSGRPRAYEQYF
TRBD2,.,TRBV14,TRBJ2-3,TGTGCCAGCAGCCAAGAACGGACTAGCGGGGTAGATACGCAGTATTTT,CASSQERTSGVDTQYF
TRBD1,.,TRBV5-4,TRBJ2-7,TGTGCCAGCAGCGCGAGACAGGGGTCCGCCTACGAGCAGTACTTC,CASSARQGSAYEQYF
.,.,TRBV6-5,TRBJ1-1,TGTGCCAGCAGTTACGCGGGGAACGCTTTCTTT,CASSYAGNAFF
.,.,TRBV7-3,TRBJ2-2,TGTGCCAGCAGCTTAACTAGGAGAGGGATCACCGGGGAGCTGTTTTTT,CASSLTRRGITGELFF
.,.,TRBV2,TRBJ2-7,TGTGCCAGCAGAAACCCTCTGGTCTCCTACGAGCAGTACTTC,CASRNPLVSYEQYF
TRBD1,.,TRBV6-5,TRBJ2-1,TGTGCCAGCAGTTACGTCAAGGGACAGGGTGACAATGAGCAGTTCTTC,CASSYVKGQGDNEQFF
.,.,TRBV9,TRBJ2-1,TGTGCCAGCAGCGTTAACGGGATCGGTAGTGAGCAGTTCTTC,CASSVNGIGSEQFF
TRBD2,.,TRBV6-5,TRBJ2-1,TGTGCCAGCAGTTCAAGCGGGAGGGCGAGTATTGAGCAGTTCTTC,CASSSSGRASIEQFF
.,.,TRBV6-1,TRBJ1-5,TGTGCCAGCAGTGAAGCGGGAGGGGGCAATCAGCCCCAGCATTTT,CASSEAGGGNQPQHF
TRBD2,.,TRBV7-2,TRBJ2-1,TGTGCCAGCAGCCCCGGACTAGCGGGAGGGCCGGAGGAGCAGTTCTTC,CASSPGLAGGPEEQFF
.,.,TRBV7-8,TRBJ1-5,TGTGCCAGCAGCTTAGGTTCTTCGGGAAGCAATCAGCCCCAGCATTTT,CASSLGSSGSNQPQHF
.,.,TRBV29-1,TRBJ2-1,TGCAGCGTCATGGGCAGGGAGAGGAATGAGCAGTTCTTC,CSVMGRERNEQFF
TRBD2,.,TRBV5-1,TRBJ2-1,TGCGCCAGCAGCTTCTCTATGGCGGGAGCGGGTGAGCAGTTCTTC,CASSFSMAGAGEQFF
TRBD2,.,TRBV13,TRBJ2-5,TGTGCCAGCAGCCCGAGGACCGGACTAGCGGGAGCAACCCAGTACTTC,CASSPRTGLAGATQYF
TRBD2,.,TRBV5-4,TRBJ2-2,TGTGCCAGCAGCCCACTAGCGGGAGGATTGAACACCGGGGAGCTGTTTTTT,CASSPLAGGLNTGELFF
.,.,TRBV5-4,TRBJ1-4,TGTGCCAGCAGCACGGGGGCAGACCTAGAAAAACTGTTTTTT,CASSTGADLEKLFF
TRBD2,.,TRBV6-5,TRBJ2-3,TGTGCCAGCAGTTTTGGACTAGCGGGATTCGCAGATACGCAGTATTTT,CASSFGLAGFADTQYF
.,.,TRBV2,TRBJ2-1,TGTGCCAGCAGTCAACAGATGCGGGGTAGCTCCTACAATGAGCAGTTCTTC,CASSQQMRGSSYNEQFF